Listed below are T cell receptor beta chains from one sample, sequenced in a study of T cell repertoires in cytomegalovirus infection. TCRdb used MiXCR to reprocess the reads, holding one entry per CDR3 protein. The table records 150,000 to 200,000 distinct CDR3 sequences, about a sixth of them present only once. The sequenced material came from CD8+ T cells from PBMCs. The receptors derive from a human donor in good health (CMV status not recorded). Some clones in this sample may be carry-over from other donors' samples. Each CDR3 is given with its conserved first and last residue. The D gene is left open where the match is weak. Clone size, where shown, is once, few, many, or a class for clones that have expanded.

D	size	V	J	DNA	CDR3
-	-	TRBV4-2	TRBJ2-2	TGTGCCAGCAGCCAAGAATGGAGGCAGGGCGCGACCGGGGAGCTGTTTTTT	CASSQEWRQGATGELFF
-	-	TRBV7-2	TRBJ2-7	TGTGCCAGCAGCGGCGGAGGGGACAACTCCTACGAGCAGTACTTC	CASSGGGDNSYEQYF
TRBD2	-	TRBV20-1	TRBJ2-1	TGCAGTGCTAGAGAAGGGACTAGGTATGAGCAGTTCTTC	CSAREGTRYEQFF
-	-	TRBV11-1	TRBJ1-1	TGTGCCAGCAGCTCCCTCCAGGCCCCTGAAGCTTTCTTT	CASSSLQAPEAFF
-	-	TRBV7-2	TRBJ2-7	TGTGCCAGCAGCGTTACAGATTACTACGAGCAGTACTTC	CASSVTDYYEQYF
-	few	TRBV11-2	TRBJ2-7	TGTGCCAGCAGCCCGAGTCCCTACGAGCAGTACTTC	CASSPSPYEQYF
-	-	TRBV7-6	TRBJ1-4	TGTGCCAGCAGCTTAACCCATAGAACTAATGAAAAACTGTTTTTT	CASSLTHRTNEKLFF
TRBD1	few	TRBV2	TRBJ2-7	TGTGCCAGGGGACAGAAACCGTACGAGCAGTACTTC	CARGQKPYEQYF
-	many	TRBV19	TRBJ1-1	TGTGCCAGTAGTATCTCCGGGACTTGGGGGACTGAAGCTTTCTTT	CASSISGTWGTEAFF
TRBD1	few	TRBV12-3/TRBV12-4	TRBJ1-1	TGTGCCAGCAGCCCGATCCGATTTGTATGGGGGACAGAAGGAGCTTTCTTT	CASSPIRFVWGTEGAFF
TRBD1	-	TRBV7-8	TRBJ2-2	TGTGCCAGCAGCGGTGGACAGGGGGCGAGCGGGGAGCTGTTTTTT	CASSGGQGASGELFF
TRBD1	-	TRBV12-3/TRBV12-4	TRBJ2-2	TGTGCCAGCACCCCCGGACAGGGAGACACCGGGGAGCTGTTTTTT	CASTPGQGDTGELFF
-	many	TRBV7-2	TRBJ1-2	TGTGCCAGCAGCCAGGGTGAGGAGGATGTCTATGGCTACACCTTC	CASSQGEEDVYGYTF
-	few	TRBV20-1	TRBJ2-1	TGCAGTGCTAGGCCTGAGCAGTTCTTC	CSARPEQFF
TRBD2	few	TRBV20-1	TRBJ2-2	TGCAGTGCTAGCGGGGGGGAGGAAACCGGGGAGCTGTTTTTT	CSASGGEETGELFF